Shown below are 27 T cell receptor beta chains from a single sample sequenced in a study of identical twins. TCRdb re-derived calls from the 5' RACE reads in MiXCR, one entry per CDR3 protein. In the table there are a few hundred thousand distinct CDR3 sequences, around a tenth of which are singletons. The sample also formed part of further work on yellow fever vaccine responses in identical twins.

Source material: PBMCs. These receptors were taken from a woman younger than 35 in good health.

Ten or more counts support this clonotype. The CDR3 nucleotides read TGCGCCAGCAGCCCGATGAGCTCCTACGAGCAGTACTTC. This sequence encodes CASSPMSSYEQYF. The chain carries TRBV4-1 and TRBJ2-7, with no clear D. Trimming took off 4 bases at V and 0 bases at J, with 7 bases between the two ends. The CDR3 runs 13 residues. Looked up from germline, CDR1 is MGHRA and CDR2 is YSYEKL.

The rearrangement links TRBV4-2 to TRBJ2-7; D is perhaps TRBD2 (7 bases). CDR1 and CDR2 from the germline V gene are LGHNA and YNFKEQ. V lost 8 bases and J lost 0, with 17 bases in between. The CDR3 runs to 15 residues. CDR3 protein: CASGGWGGNSYEQYF. CDR3 sequence (DNA): TGTGCCAGCGGGGGTTGGGGGGGCAACTCCTACGAGCAGTACTTC.

This clonotype appeared a few times. The gene calls are TRBV7-9 and TRBJ1-1; TRBD1 might be the D (5 bases). The CDR3 totals 10 residues. Germline V gene data show CDR1 as SEHNR and CDR2 as FQNEAQ (reference sequence). The CDR3 nucleotides are TGTGCTTCCCCCGGGGGTGGAGCTTTCTTT. Amino acids: CASPGGGAFF.

This clonotype has just a few counts. This chain links TRBV5-1 with TRBJ2-1; 13 bases line up with TRBD2. V shed 7 bases and J 9 bases; nucleotides not matched to a gene: 7. The germline CDR1 and CDR2 sequences are SGHRS and YFSETQ. This CDR3 has 14 amino acids. This chain's CDR3 is CASSFGLAGVEQFF. As DNA, the CDR3 is TGCGCCAGCTCCTTCGGACTAGCGGGAGTTGAGCAGTTCTTC.

The V call is TRBV3-1, the J call TRBJ2-1; TRBD2 aligns across 15 bases. The V gene's germline CDR1 is LGHDT and CDR2 YNNKEL (reference sequence). This CDR3 spans 18 amino acids. V shed 8 bases and J 7 bases; nucleotides not matched to a gene: 15. Here the CDR3 reads CASCPRTSGGAWGNEQFF. CDR3 in DNA: TGTGCCAGCTGTCCCCGGACTAGCGGGGGGGCGTGGGGTAATGAGCAGTTCTTC.

This sequence joins TRBV18 and TRBJ2-7, with D possibly matching TRBD1 (6 bases). The germline gives CDR1 KGHSH, CDR2 LQKENI. V was clipped by 1 base and J by 7 bases, with 20 bases between them. The CDR3 totals 16 residues. Written as DNA, the CDR3 is TGTGCCAGCTCACCACTTTCAGGACAGAGACCCTGGGAGCAGTACTTC. Amino acids: CASSPLSGQRPWEQYF.

This clonotype was counted a few times. This rearrangement joins TRBV24-1 to TRBJ2-1, with 15 nucleotides matching TRBD2. Trimming removed 4 bases from V and 0 bases from J; junction bases left unmatched: 9. Germline V gene lookup returns CDR1 KGHDR and CDR2 SFDVKD. The CDR3 spans 20 residues. This chain's CDR3 is CATSEGVGTSGGSSYNEQFF. The CDR3 DNA is TGTGCCACCAGTGAAGGGGTCGGGACTAGCGGGGGGAGCTCCTACAATGAGCAGTTCTTC.

This clonotype was counted ten times or more. V usage is TRBV6-2 or TRBV6-3 and J usage is TRBJ1-5; D might be TRBD1 (5 bases). V was shortened by 2 bases and J by 5 bases, with 10 bases between the two germline ends. Per the germline V gene, CDR1 is MNHEY and CDR2 is SVGEGT. This CDR3 is 14 amino acids long. The CDR3 DNA reads as TGTGCCAGCAGTTACCAGGGAGTCGATCAGCCCCAGCATTTT. Its translation is CASSYQGVDQPQHF.

Many counts were recorded for this clonotype. The V and J genes are TRBV10-3 and TRBJ1-1, with TRBD1 as a possible D gene (5 bases). V was pared by 9 bases and J by 1 base, with 6 bases between. CDR3 length: 11 residues. Germline CDR1 reads ENHRY; CDR2 reads SYGVKD. The CDR3 DNA reads as TGTGCCATTGGGGGGAACACTGAAGCTTTCTTT. Residues: CAIGGNTEAFF.

The table lists this clonotype with many counts. The CDR3 here is CASSPGTRKTQYF. The CDR3 coding sequence is TGTGCCAGCAGTCCCGGAACCCGTAAGACCCAGTACTTC. The chain employs TRBV28 and TRBJ2-5; D ambiguous. With 5 bases removed from V and 6 bases from J, the gap between germline ends came to 13 bases. This CDR3 comprises 13 residues. CDR1 is MDHEN, CDR2 SYDVKM, per germline.

This clonotype appeared a few times. The V gene is TRBV21-1, the J gene TRBJ2-1; TRBD1, the table's D call, lacks a check against the DNA. TRBV21-1 is labeled a pseudogene. The CDR3 totals 16 residues. Here the CDR3 DNA reads TGTGCCAGCAGCCCCCGGAAGAGAGGCCCCTACAATGAGCAGTTCTTC. Translation gives CASSPRKRGPYNEQFF.

This clonotype was detected a few times. The rearrangement uses TRBV20-1 and TRBJ2-7; D ambiguous. Between the trimmed V and J ends, which lost 3 bases and 2 bases, there was a span of 14 bases. This CDR3 contains 14 residues. Looked up from germline, CDR1 is DFQATT and CDR2 is SNEGSKA (reference sequence). This chain's CDR3 is CSASSRIYTYEQYF. The CDR3 DNA reads TGCAGTGCTAGTTCCCGGATTTATACCTACGAGCAGTACTTC.

V and J are TRBV9 and TRBJ1-6, with D tentatively TRBD1 (5 bases). Germline V gene lookup returns CDR1 SGDLS and CDR2 YYNGEE. V shed 0 bases and J shed 9 bases, with 10 bases lying between them. This CDR3 has 14 amino acids. CDR3 protein: CASSVGDQGSPLHF. In DNA, the CDR3 is TGTGCCAGCAGCGTAGGTGACCAGGGTTCACCCCTCCACTTT.

The chain joins TRBV28 to TRBJ2-2; 13 bases are a match to TRBD2. The germline CDR1 and CDR2 sequences are MDHEN and SYDVKM. This CDR3 is 18 amino acids long. The J segment lost 5 bases and the V segment lost 3 bases, leaving 9 bases of the junction unmatched. As DNA, the CDR3 is TGTGCCAGCAGTTTCCCCGGACTAGCGGGAGAGGAAACCGGGGAGCTGTTTTTT. It encodes CASSFPGLAGEETGELFF. Based on the CDR3 plus reference TRBV28 and TRBJ2-2, the full variable domain is DVKVTQSSRYLVKRTGEKVFLECVQDMDHENMFWYRQDPGLGLRLIYFSYDVKMKEKGDIPEGYSVSREKKERFSLILESASTNQTSMYLCASSFPGLAGEETGELFFGEGSRLTVL.

The J gene is TRBJ1-1, the V gene TRBV6-2 or TRBV6-3; 7 bases map to TRBD1. Trimming removed 4 bases from V and 1 base from J; junction bases left unmatched: 6. The CDR3 has 15 residues. The germline CDR1 and CDR2 sequences are MNHEY and SVGEGT. The CDR3 DNA reads TGTGCCAGCAGTTTTCCGGGACAGACGAACACTGAAGCTTTCTTT. Translating it yields CASSFPGQTNTEAFF.

This chain joins TRBV30 and TRBJ1-1; D is uncertain. The V gene lost 2 bases and the J gene lost 1 base, with 5 bases spanning the gap. The CDR3 length is 12 residues. The germline V gene encodes CDR1 GTSNPN and CDR2 SVGIG (reference sequence). The CDR3 sequence is CAWSQENTEAFF. CDR3 DNA sequence: TGTGCCTGGAGTCAGGAGAACACTGAAGCTTTCTTT. Using reference TRBV30 and TRBJ1-1 for the parts outside the CDR3, the full variable domain is SQTIHQWPATLVQPVGSPLSLECTVEGTSNPNLYWYRQAAGRGLQLLFYSVGIGQISSEVPQNLSASRPQDRQFILSSKKLLLSDSGFYLCAWSQENTEAFFGQGTRLTVV.

In this sample, this clonotype turned up once. The chain couples TRBV3-1 to TRBJ2-6; tentatively, D is TRBD1 or TRBD2 (5 bases each). Germline lookup yields CDR1 LGHDT and CDR2 YNNKEL (reference sequence). Trimming left V 2 bases short and J 0 bases short, with 11 bases between. CDR3 length: 17 residues. The CDR3: CASSQRGRRSGANVLTF. DNA for the CDR3: TGTGCCAGCAGCCAACGGGGCAGACGCTCTGGGGCCAACGTCCTGACTTTC.

The chain is built from TRBV12-3 or TRBV12-4 and TRBJ2-3, with D tentatively TRBD2 (5 bases). The CDR3 consists of 14 residues. V lost 5 bases and J 2 bases, leaving 11 bases between the germline ends. CDR3 DNA: TGTGCCAGCAGTATGACGGGAATCACAGATACGCAGTATTTT. Its protein is CASSMTGITDTQYF.

This clonotype was counted ten times or more. V and J are TRBV11-2 and TRBJ2-1; no clear D. Germline V gene sequence: CDR1 SGHAT, CDR2 FQNNGV. CDR3 length: 17 residues. V was clipped by 2 bases and J by 0 bases, with 14 bases between them. The CDR3 reads CASSLRELTASYNEQFF. The CDR3 region has the DNA TGTGCCAGCAGCTTACGTGAGCTCACGGCCTCCTACAATGAGCAGTTCTTC.

This clonotype was seen a few times. This rearrangement joins TRBV3-1 to TRBJ2-3; D is perhaps TRBD1 or TRBD2 (5 bases each). Trimming removed 0 bases at V and 0 bases at J, with 10 bases between. The germline gives CDR1 LGHDT, CDR2 YNNKEL (reference sequence). This CDR3 spans 16 amino acids. The CDR3 sequence is CASSQDGGSSTDTQYF. CDR3 DNA sequence: TGTGCCAGCAGCCAAGATGGGGGTTCTAGCACAGATACGCAGTATTTT.

The V call is TRBV7-2, the J call TRBJ2-2, with 11 bases identical to TRBD2. The germline V gene has CDR1 SGHTA and CDR2 FQGNSA. CDR3 length: 16 amino acids. With 3 bases clipped from V and 7 bases from J, the junction kept 7 bases outside the gene matches. CDR3 loop: CASSLTSGTQGGELFF. For the CDR3, the DNA is TGTGCCAGCAGCTTGACTAGCGGGACGCAGGGCGGGGAGCTGTTTTTT.

J is TRBJ1-6 and V is TRBV7-6; no clear D. The V gene's germline CDR1 is SGHVS and CDR2 FNYEAQ. Between the trimmed V and J ends, which lost 3 bases and 5 bases, there was a span of 11 bases. CDR3 length: 15 amino acids. The CDR3 protein is CASSLAEYHNSPLHF. The CDR3 coding sequence is TGTGCCAGCAGCTTGGCCGAGTATCATAATTCACCCCTCCACTTT.

As regards this clonotype: A read error is possible here, since a much larger clone lies one base away. The V gene is TRBV5-5, the J gene TRBJ2-5; 7 bases line up with TRBD1. J was trimmed by 1 base and V by 3 bases; bases with no gene match: 3. The CDR3 has 14 amino acids. Germline lookup yields CDR1 SGHKS and CDR2 YYEKEE (reference sequence). The CDR3, as DNA: TGTGCCAGCAGCTCGGGACAGATCCAAGAGACCCAGTACTTC. It codes for CASSSGQIQETQYF.

The chain combines TRBV19 with TRBJ2-7, with D possibly being TRBD1 (5 bases). Trimming stripped 3 bases from V and 0 bases from J, with 12 bases between. The CDR3 covers 15 residues. Germline CDR1 and CDR2: LNHDA and SQIVND (reference sequence). The CDR3 here is CASSIADSSSYEQYF. In DNA form, the CDR3 reads TGTGCCAGTAGTATCGCAGACAGCAGCTCCTACGAGCAGTACTTC.

This chain joins TRBV12-3 or TRBV12-4 and TRBJ1-1; D is possibly TRBD1 (6 bases). This CDR3 comprises 14 residues. V lost 7 bases and J lost 0, with 12 bases in between. In DNA, the CDR3 is TGTGCCAGCAAAATGACAGGAATGAACACTGAAGCTTTCTTT. Its translation is CASKMTGMNTEAFF.

Many counts were recorded for this clonotype. The chain uses TRBV7-6 and TRBJ2-7; tentative D call: TRBD1 (6 bases). CDR3 size: 14 residues. Deletions cut 5 bases from V and 1 base from J, with 12 bases between. Germline assignment: CDR1 SGHVS and CDR2 FNYEAQ. The CDR3 is CASSPLDSSYEQYF. CDR3 bases: TGTGCCAGCAGCCCTCTGGACAGTTCCTACGAGCAGTACTTC.

This clonotype was found a few times. The rearrangement links TRBV7-9 to TRBJ2-1; no clear D gene. Trimming pared 0 bases from V and 5 bases from J, leaving 11 bases between. CDR1 is SEHNR and CDR2 is FQNEAQ in the germline V gene (reference sequence). The CDR3 is 15 residues long. The CDR3 here is CASSLATTGNNEQFF. CDR3 nucleotide sequence: TGTGCCAGCAGCTTAGCTACCACTGGCAACAATGAGCAGTTCTTC. The variable domain in full, with the rest retrieved from reference TRBV7-9 and TRBJ2-1, is DTGVSQNPRHKITKRGQNVTFRCDPISEHNRLYWYRQTLGQGPEFLTYFQNEAQLEKSRLLSDRFSAERPKGSFSTLEIQRTEQGDSAMYLCASSLATTGNNEQFFGPGTRLTVL.